Shown below are 7 T cell receptor beta chains from a single sample sequenced in a study of regulatory T cells in long-lasting Graves disease. Time point indicated: newly diagnosed GD, antithyroid drugs for less than 3 months. Making the TCR library involved RNA that had been extracted from PBMCs. In building TCR beta libraries, iRepertoire HTBI primers were used together with Arm-PCR of CDR3 regions. MiXCR was run by TCRdb on the multiplex PCR reads, yielding one entry per CDR3 protein. The sample records 600,000 to 650,000 distinct CDR3 sequences, 16% being singletons. The sample was also linked to a second study, of T cells in Graves' hyperthyroidism and ophthalmopathy.

Sequenced material: peripheral blood mononuclear cells (PBMCs), taken at new diagnosis, from a patient treated with antithyroid drugs. Receptor source: a woman between 25 and 40 years old with Graves disease.

Ten or more counts support this clonotype. The chain combines TRBV12-3 or TRBV12-4 with TRBJ2-7; a weak D match, TRBD2 (6 bases). With 6 bases removed from V and 6 bases from J, the gap between germline ends came to 15 bases. CDR3 size: 13 residues. DNA for the CDR3: TGTGCCAGCAGGACCGGGACTGGGGGCGAGCAGTACTTC. The encoded protein is CASRTGTGGEQYF.

The rearrangement uses TRBV29-1 and TRBJ2-3, with D possibly called TRBD1 or TRBD2 (6 bases each). Trimming took off 7 bases at V and 2 bases at J, with 7 bases between the two ends. The CDR3 extends over 11 amino acids. Germline assignment: CDR1 SQVTM and CDR2 ANQGSEA. CDR3 sequence reads: CSGGATDTQYF. CDR3 in DNA: TGCAGCGGGGGGGCCACAGATACGCAGTATTTT.

This clonotype has ten or more counts. This chain links TRBV7-9 with TRBJ2-7; tentative D call: TRBD1 (6 bases). The CDR3 is 15 residues long. Per the germline V gene, CDR1 is SEHNR and CDR2 is FQNEAQ (reference sequence). V lost 4 bases and J lost 0, with 13 bases in between. In nucleotides, the CDR3 is TGTGCCAGCAGCTCCCCCCGGGACAACTCCTACGAGCAGTACTTC. Translating gives CASSSPRDNSYEQYF.

The chain joins TRBV5-8 to TRBJ1-2; TRBD1 agrees at 8 bases. The CDR3 extends over 14 amino acids. V lost 2 bases and J lost 3; bases outside the gene matches: 3. Germline V gives CDR1 SGHTS, CDR2 YDEGEE. Here the CDR3 DNA reads TGTGCCAGCAGCTTTTCGGGACAGGACTATGGCTACACCTTC. This translates into CASSFSGQDYGYTF.

A note on this clonotype: A much larger clone lies a single base off, so this may be a read error. The chain joins TRBV29-1 to TRBJ2-1; TRBD2 agrees at 7 bases. Germline lookup yields CDR1 SQVTM and CDR2 ANQGSEA. V lost 6 bases and J lost 3; bases outside the gene matches: 11. CDR3 length: 15 residues. CDR3 in amino acids: CSVARGASGYNEQFF. Here the CDR3 DNA reads TGCAGCGTCGCGAGAGGGGCTAGCGGCTACAATGAGCAGTTCTTC.

This clonotype has only a few counts. The chain couples TRBV5-1 to TRBJ2-3; the match to TRBD1 covers 11 bases. This CDR3 spans 13 amino acids. Per germline, CDR1 SGHRS and CDR2 YFSETQ. V lost 6 bases, J lost 6 bases, and 3 bases stayed unmatched. CDR3: CASTDRGQDTQYF. The CDR3 nucleotides read TGCGCCAGCACGGACAGGGGGCAGGATACGCAGTATTTT.

Many counts were recorded for this clonotype. The rearrangement joins TRBV12-3 or TRBV12-4 to TRBJ1-1, with TRBD1 identical over 7 bases. V gave up 6 bases and J gave up 2 bases; unmatched junction bases: 6. This CDR3 has 14 residues. CDR3: CASRGQSGNTEAFF. As DNA, the CDR3 is TGTGCCAGCAGGGGACAGTCGGGCAACACTGAAGCTTTCTTT.